Sequencing of this TCR beta chain was carried out in a study of OX40 agonist ivuxolimab in advanced cancers. Assay: immunoSEQ multiplex PCR; the TCRdb copy retains only in-frame clones and omits some. This sample has under 85,000 clones, with roughly 84% found just once. The CDR3 runs to 16 residues. Germline V gene sequence: CDR1 SGHRS, CDR2 YFSETQ. V gave up 0 bases and J gave up 3 bases; unmatched junction bases: 6. The sequence derives from an adult with an advanced solid tumor such as melanoma, head and neck, liver or kidney cancer. The chain is built from TRBV5-1 and TRBJ2-1, with TRBD2 matching 7 bases. The material was CD4+ or CD8+ T cells sorted from blood, obtained in a trial of the OX40 agonist ivuxolimab. CDR3 coding DNA: TGCGCCAGCAGCTTGGTTTCTAGCGGTCACTACAATGAGCAGTTCTTC. This encodes CASSLVSSGHYNEQFF.